Shown below are 25 T cell receptor beta chains from a single sample sequenced in a study of CD8 T cells in ankylosing spondylitis. Study-wide results and caveats: For ankylosing spondylitis blood, a TCR beta motif of seven to nine highly homologous variants appeared characteristic.

No antigen has been assigned to these receptors. Via MiXCR, TCRdb re-called the 5' RACE reads, giving one row per CDR3 protein. The sample records 350,000 to 450,000 distinct CDR3 sequences, 25% to 30% being singletons. The sequenced sample was blood, either unsorted or a sorted T cell fraction (not recorded which). The receptors stem from a male donor with ankylosing spondylitis.

The chain uses TRBV7-9 and TRBJ1-1; D uncertain. CDR3 length equals 12 residues. Between the trimmed V and J ends, which lost 1 base and 4 bases, there was a span of 4 bases. CDR1 is SEHNR and CDR2 is FQNEAQ in the germline V gene (reference sequence). The CDR3 region has the DNA TGTGCCAGCAGCTTAGAAACCACTGAAGCTTTCTTT. Translated, it gives CASSLETTEAFF.

V usage is TRBV4-2 and J usage is TRBJ1-3, with D uncertain. Germline-derived CDR1 and CDR2 are LGHNA and YNFKEQ. CDR3 length: 15 amino acids. With 4 bases removed from V and 0 bases from J, the gap between germline ends came to 10 bases. CDR3 in amino acids: CASSLYTSSGNTIYF. CDR3 in DNA: TGTGCCAGCAGCCTGTACACCTCCTCTGGAAACACCATATATTTT.

V is TRBV11-2 and J is TRBJ2-1, with TRBD2 as a possible D gene (7 bases). The V gene's germline CDR1 is SGHAT and CDR2 FQNNGV. This CDR3 comprises 17 residues. Trimming cost V 4 bases and J 8 bases, with 24 bases left between them. CDR3 amino acids: CASSSSGGGMFGYEQFF. In nucleotides, the CDR3 is TGTGCCAGCAGCTCGTCGGGGGGCGGGATGTTTGGCTATGAGCAGTTCTTC.

The chain is built from TRBV6-1 and TRBJ2-2; 10 bases agree with TRBD1. CDR1 is MNHNS and CDR2 is SASEGT in the germline V gene. J gave up 0 bases and V 6 bases, and 7 bases lay outside the gene matches. The CDR3 is 17 amino acids. Written as DNA, the CDR3 is TGTGCCAGCAGCCGGGGACAGGGGCGATCGAACACCGGGGAGCTGTTTTTT. This sequence encodes CASSRGQGRSNTGELFF.

This clonotype was seen a handful of times. The gene calls are TRBV7-2 and TRBJ2-3; TRBD2 aligns across 9 bases. Germline assignment: CDR1 SGHTA and CDR2 FQGNSA. The CDR3 is 17 amino acids. V lost 5 bases to trimming and J lost 0 bases; unmatched junction nucleotides: 9. In DNA, the CDR3 is TGTGCCAGCAGCAAAAAAAGACTAGCGGTTAGCACAGATACGCAGTATTTT. Amino acid sequence: CASSKKRLAVSTDTQYF.

This clonotype was seen more than once but under ten times. J is TRBJ1-5 and V is TRBV12-3 or TRBV12-4; D gene ambiguous. The CDR3 spans 13 residues. Deletions cut 5 bases from V and 4 bases from J, with 9 bases between. Written as DNA, the CDR3 is TGTGCCAGCAGTCCCACAGAGAATCAGCCCCAGCATTTT. It encodes CASSPTENQPQHF.

This chain joins TRBV19 and TRBJ2-1; possible D gene TRBD1, 6 bases. Germline lookup yields CDR1 LNHDA and CDR2 SQIVND (reference sequence). The CDR3 consists of 15 residues. Trimming removed 4 bases from V and 6 bases from J, with 16 bases in between. DNA of the CDR3: TGTGCCAGTAGTAATGGGGGCCGCGAATCCAATGAGCAGTTCTTC. It is translated as CASSNGGRESNEQFF.

V gene TRBV15 combines with J gene TRBJ1-6; D possibly corresponds to TRBD1 (6 bases). CDR1 and CDR2 from the germline V gene are LNHNV and YYDKDF (reference sequence). CDR3 size: 15 residues. V lost 1 base and J 3 bases, leaving 7 bases between the germline ends. DNA for the CDR3: TGTGCCACCAGCAGAGCCAGGGGCTATAATTCACCCCTCCACTTT. This encodes CATSRARGYNSPLHF. Full variable domain (remainder filled in from reference TRBV15 and TRBJ1-6): DAMVIQNPRYQVTQFGKPVTLSCSQTLNHNVMYWYQQKSSQAPKLLFHYYDKDFNNEADTPDNFQSRRPNTSFCFLDIRSPGLGDTAMYLCATSRARGYNSPLHFGNGTRLTVT.

There are many counts of this clonotype. This chain connects TRBV7-9 to TRBJ2-7; TRBD2 might be the D (6 bases). The germline CDR1 and CDR2 sequences are SEHNR and FQNEAQ (reference sequence). The length of the CDR3 is 14 residues. With 5 bases removed from V and 6 bases from J, the gap between germline ends came to 17 bases. This CDR3 reads CASSPLGLASEQYF. CDR3 bases: TGTGCCAGCAGCCCGCTTGGTCTAGCGAGCGAGCAGTACTTC.

This clonotype was picked up a small number of times. The J gene is TRBJ1-6, the V gene TRBV3-1; D gene unclear. Germline CDR1 reads LGHDT; CDR2 reads YNNKEL (reference sequence). The V and J ends lost 3 bases and 7 bases respectively, with 7 bases between them. The CDR3 totals 13 residues. CDR3 protein: CASSQAINSPLHF. The CDR3 DNA reads TGTGCCAGCAGCCAGGCCATCAATTCACCCCTCCACTTT.

This clonotype was seen a handful of times. This chain uses TRBV20-1 with TRBJ2-3; 8 bases align to TRBD2. This CDR3 spans 17 amino acids. CDR1 and CDR2 (germline): DFQATT, SNEGSKA (reference sequence). V trimming: 5 bases; J trimming: 4 bases; junction bases outside the gene matches: 17. Here the CDR3 reads CSAVSEKSGSTADTQYF. CDR3 bases: TGCAGTGCTGTCAGCGAAAAAAGCGGGAGTACGGCAGATACGCAGTATTTT.

This clonotype was seen a few times. The chain employs TRBV7-9 and TRBJ1-1, with a possible D match to TRBD1 (6 bases). The CDR3 is 12 residues long. Germline V gene lookup returns CDR1 SEHNR and CDR2 FQNEAQ (reference sequence). The V and J ends lost 5 bases and 10 bases respectively, with 14 bases between them. The CDR3 DNA reads as TGTGCCAGCAGCCAGGGGCAGGGACCAGCTTTCTTT. This gives the protein CASSQGQGPAFF.

This clonotype showed up just once. The J gene is TRBJ2-3, the V gene TRBV11-2; 10 nucleotides match TRBD2. CDR3 length equals 17 residues. Germline V gene lookup returns CDR1 SGHAT and CDR2 FQNNGV. V lost 4 bases to trimming and J lost 1 base; unmatched junction nucleotides: 8. The CDR3 DNA is TGTGCCAGCAGCTGGACGACTCTAGCGGGAGGCACAGATACGCAGTATTTT. Translated, it gives CASSWTTLAGGTDTQYF.

This chain connects TRBV6-1 to TRBJ2-5; 14 bases match TRBD2. CDR3 length: 17 amino acids. Trimming removed 2 bases from V and 5 bases from J; junction bases left unmatched: 7. Germline V lookup: CDR1 MNHNS, CDR2 SASEGT. The CDR3 nucleotides read TGTGCCAGCAGTGAACAGGGACTAGCGGGAGAATGGGAGACCCAGTACTTC. It specifies CASSEQGLAGEWETQYF.

This chain connects TRBV29-1 to TRBJ2-2, with 15 nucleotides matching TRBD2. Germline values: CDR1 SQVTM, CDR2 ANQGSEA. J lost 0 bases, V lost 6 bases, and 5 bases had no gene match. This CDR3 has 17 amino acids. The CDR3 nucleotides read TGCAGCGTCCTGGGACTAGCGGGAGGCCCGAACACCGGGGAGCTGTTTTTT. It yields the protein CSVLGLAGGPNTGELFF.

The J gene is TRBJ2-7, the V gene TRBV6-1; TRBD2 matches at 14 bases. The germline V gene encodes CDR1 MNHNS and CDR2 SASEGT. The CDR3 sequence is 15 residues long. After removal of 7 bases from V and 4 bases from J, the junction contained 6 bases not matched to a gene. The CDR3, as DNA: TGTGCCAGCACCTCCGGGACTAGCGGGAGTTACGAGCAGTACGTC. As protein: CASTSGTSGSYEQYV.

The V call is TRBV6-2 or TRBV6-3, the J call TRBJ1-5, with 10 bases identical to TRBD1. The CDR3 is made up of 17 amino acids. CDR1 is MNHEY, CDR2 SVGEGT, per germline. The V segment lost 4 bases and the J segment 3 bases; nucleotides outside the gene matches: 9. CDR3 sequence: CASSFPHDRGPNQPQHF. CDR3 nucleotides: TGTGCCAGCAGTTTTCCCCACGACAGGGGGCCCAATCAGCCCCAGCATTTT.

This chain uses TRBV5-1 with TRBJ2-3; D call uncertain. CDR1 is SGHRS, CDR2 YFSETQ, per germline. The CDR3 consists of 15 residues. Trimming removed 2 bases at V and 0 bases at J, with 10 bases between. Here the CDR3 reads CASSFAKASTDTQYF. DNA for the CDR3: TGCGCCAGCAGCTTCGCGAAGGCTAGCACAGATACGCAGTATTTT.

This clonotype was counted only a few times. This sequence joins TRBV7-9 and TRBJ1-1, with unresolved D. Germline V gives CDR1 SEHNR, CDR2 FQNEAQ (reference sequence). The CDR3 contains 15 residues. Deletions cut 4 bases from V and 5 bases from J, with 17 bases between. CDR3 region: CASSSTPAGRTEAFF. The CDR3 coding sequence is TGTGCCAGCAGCTCGACACCCGCGGGGAGGACTGAAGCTTTCTTT.

V and J are TRBV12-3 or TRBV12-4 and TRBJ2-5; the D gene could be TRBD1 or TRBD2 (5 bases each). V was shortened by 5 bases and J by 0 bases, with 10 bases between the two germline ends. The CDR3 sequence is 14 residues long. Here the CDR3 reads CASSPGTYQETQYF. CDR3 sequence (DNA): TGTGCCAGCAGTCCCGGGACGTACCAAGAGACCCAGTACTTC.

This clonotype was detected many times. The chain combines TRBV12-3 or TRBV12-4 with TRBJ2-3; 13 nucleotides agree with TRBD2. With V trimmed by 5 bases and J by 6 bases, 5 bases remained unmatched. This CDR3 region has 15 residues. CDR3 sequence: CASSPRLAGGDTQYF. DNA of the CDR3: TGTGCCAGCAGTCCTCGACTAGCGGGAGGTGATACGCAGTATTTT.

The chain is built from TRBV5-1 and TRBJ2-7, with D possibly matching TRBD2 (5 bases). The CDR3 length is 13 residues. V gave up 4 bases and J gave up 3 bases, with 11 bases separating them. The germline V gene has CDR1 SGHRS and CDR2 YFSETQ. CDR3: CASSAPGSYEQYF. CDR3 nucleotide sequence: TGCGCCAGCAGCGCCCCGGGGAGCTACGAGCAGTACTTC.

V and J are TRBV5-1 and TRBJ2-1; 9 nucleotides line up with TRBD2. The CDR3 has 16 residues. J gave up 8 bases and V 2 bases, and 11 bases lay outside the gene matches. Germline V CDR1 and CDR2: SGHRS, YFSETQ. The CDR3 bases are TGCGCCAGCAGCTTTAGGCCAGCGGGAGGCCTAGATGAGCAGTTCTTC. This sequence encodes CASSFRPAGGLDEQFF.

This clonotype was seen only a few times. The chain couples TRBV12-3 or TRBV12-4 to TRBJ2-2; maybe TRBD2 (6 bases). This CDR3 has 15 amino acids. The V end was cut by 5 bases, the J end by 0 bases, with 10 bases between. CDR3 sequence reads: CASSGLPSNTGELFF. The CDR3 bases are TGTGCCAGCAGTGGACTACCCTCGAACACCGGGGAGCTGTTTTTT.

The rearrangement joins TRBV3-1 to TRBJ2-1, with 10 bases matching TRBD2. The CDR3 sequence is 18 residues long. The V gene's germline CDR1 is LGHDT and CDR2 YNNKEL (reference sequence). Trimming at V came to 0 bases and at J to 7 bases, leaving 12 bases not matched to a gene. Here the CDR3 reads CASSQERASGSFWNEQFF. DNA for the CDR3: TGTGCCAGCAGCCAAGAACGGGCTAGCGGGAGCTTTTGGAATGAGCAGTTCTTC.